This T cell receptor beta chain was captured in a study of blood T cell repertoires in COVID-19. About the study: Acute-phase and convalescent COVID-19 samples originated in the United States, Italy and Spain. PBMCs, B-cell-depleted T cells, or T cells were the source of the cDNA or gDNA that made up the material.

Trimming cost V 2 bases and J 4 bases, with 11 bases left between them. This CDR3 has 13 residues. The germline CDR1 and CDR2 sequences are GTSNPN and SVGIG (reference sequence). Per the authors' pipeline: For nucleated cells, counts were estimated from reference gene primer amplification. Profiling relied on immunoSEQ multiplex PCR, and the TCRdb table lists in-frame clones only, not all of them. The V and J calls and clone size were taken over from that table, and D and trimming were inferred from the DNA. The sample includes some 160,000 clones, 70% to 90% of them seen just once. This chain links TRBV30 with TRBJ2-5, with D possibly being TRBD1 (5 bases). This clonotype was obtained from a woman between 45 and 65 years old with acute or convalescent COVID-19. Specimen: peripheral blood. Here the CDR3 DNA reads TGTGCCTGGAGTCTCCAGGGTGGAGAGACCCAGTACTTC. Translating gives CAWSLQGGETQYF.